The 8 T cell receptor beta chains below were found in one sample sequenced in a study of post-analysis software for immune sequencing data. Antigen specificity for these receptors is unknown. cDNA libraries of TCR beta carried unique molecular identifiers. TCRdb reanalysed the PCR reads using MiXCR and keeps one entry per CDR3 protein. Of 400,000 to 500,000 distinct CDR3 sequences detected, 39% appear once; the ten largest clones hold under 9%. The study's findings and limits: Controls showed lower frequencies than patients for roughly 5 TRBV segments, and TRBV5-6, TRBV5-1 and TRBV20-1 were among these.

Source material: blood. The origin of the receptors is a girl aged 2-10 years with multiple sclerosis.

The J gene is TRBJ1-1, the V gene TRBV6-1; tentative D call: TRBD1 (5 bases). The CDR3 consists of 15 residues. Germline lookup yields CDR1 MNHNS and CDR2 SASEGT. Trimming left V 6 bases short and J 0 bases short, with 14 bases between. The CDR3 is CASRDRGRMNTEAFF. The CDR3 DNA follows: TGTGCCAGCAGGGACCGGGGGAGAATGAACACTGAAGCTTTCTTT.

This clonotype was counted only a few times. CDR3 DNA sequence: TGCGCCAGCAGCTTGAGGGCGGACGCGAACACCGGGGAGCTGTTTTTT. Protein sequence: CASSLRADANTGELFF. This chain uses TRBV5-1 with TRBJ2-2; D is uncertain. V lost 1 base and J lost 0, with 10 bases in between. The length of the CDR3 is 16 residues. Germline-derived CDR1 and CDR2 are SGHRS and YFSETQ.

V and J are TRBV9 and TRBJ2-6; 8 nucleotides agree with TRBD2. Germline CDR1 SGDLS, CDR2 YYNGEE. V lost 4 bases to trimming and J lost 6 bases; unmatched junction nucleotides: 21. The CDR3 is 20 amino acids. CDR3 bases: TGTGCCAGCAGCTCCCGTTCGGGGGGGAACGGGCTCAGGGTGGCCAACGTCCTGACTTTC. Its translation is CASSSRSGGNGLRVANVLTF.

This clonotype has a handful of counts. The chain combines TRBV5-8 with TRBJ2-1, with D perhaps matching TRBD1 (6 bases). CDR3 length: 14 residues. Trimming shortened V by 6 bases and J by 2 bases, and 12 bases separated the two germline ends. Per the germline V gene, CDR1 is SGHTS and CDR2 is YDEGEE. CDR3 region: CASNPRGTYNEQFF. For the CDR3, the DNA is TGTGCCAGCAATCCCAGGGGAACCTACAATGAGCAGTTCTTC.

As regards this clonotype: A read error may produce the germline difference seen at one junction end. The V and J genes are TRBV7-6 and TRBJ2-7; the match to TRBD2 covers 9 bases. Germline CDR1 and CDR2: SGHVS and FNYEAQ. The CDR3 contains 15 residues. CDR3 in amino acids: CASSPQAGGRYEQYF. In DNA, the CDR3 is TGTGCTAGCAGCCCCCAGGCGGGAGGGCGCTACGAGCAGTACTTC.

Worth noting for this clonotype: This CDR3 is missing its conserved last phenylalanine or tryptophan, likely due to a read error. This sequence joins TRBV29-1 and TRBJ2-3; the D gene is possibly TRBD1 (5 bases). The germline V gene has CDR1 SQVTM and CDR2 ANQGSEA. CDR3 length equals 14 residues. V was clipped by 3 bases and J by 0 bases, with 10 bases between them. The CDR3 here is CSVDMGPSTDTQYL. The CDR3 nucleotides are TGCAGCGTTGATATGGGGCCCAGCACAGATACGCAGTATCTT.

The J gene is TRBJ2-7, the V gene TRBV6-5; 8 nucleotides agree with TRBD2. V shed 2 bases and J 7 bases; nucleotides not matched to a gene: 13. The CDR3 extends over 16 amino acids. The germline V gene encodes CDR1 MNHEY and CDR2 SVGAGI. The CDR3 DNA reads TGTGCCAGCAGTTACCTCCCCCGGACTAGCAATAATGAGCAGTACTTC. This gives the protein CASSYLPRTSNNEQYF.

The sample holds a few counts of this clonotype. This sequence joins TRBV5-1 and TRBJ1-2; TRBD1 might be the D (5 bases). Per germline, CDR1 SGHRS and CDR2 YFSETQ. V dropped 5 bases and J dropped 7 bases, with 9 bases sitting between them. This CDR3 comprises 11 residues. CDR3 DNA sequence: TGCGCCAGCAGGTTCGACAGTGGCTACACCTTC. It yields the protein CASRFDSGYTF.